The clone carrying this T cell receptor (beta chain) was seen only a few times. Its specificity is unknown. This entry comes from a study of T cell repertoires in cytomegalovirus infection. At the level of the study: The public TCR beta signatures pointed to both CMV infection and matching HLA type.

V lost 11 bases and J 1 base, leaving 7 bases between the germline ends. The germline V gene encodes CDR1 SNHLY and CDR2 FYNNEI. The length of the CDR3 is 11 residues. One entry per CDR3 protein, called by TCRdb with MiXCR from the reads. The table lists some 270,000 distinct CDR3 sequences, 22% of them singletons. The sequence was obtained from a human donor in good health (CMV status not recorded). Some clones in this sample may be carry-over from other donors' samples. The sample here was cultured PBMCs, taken from culture after CMV antigen stimulation. This chain connects TRBV2 to TRBJ2-3; possibly TRBD2 for D (5 bases). Written as DNA, the CDR3 is TGTGCCGGGCGGGGCACAGATACGCAGTATTTT. Translation gives CAGRGTDTQYF.